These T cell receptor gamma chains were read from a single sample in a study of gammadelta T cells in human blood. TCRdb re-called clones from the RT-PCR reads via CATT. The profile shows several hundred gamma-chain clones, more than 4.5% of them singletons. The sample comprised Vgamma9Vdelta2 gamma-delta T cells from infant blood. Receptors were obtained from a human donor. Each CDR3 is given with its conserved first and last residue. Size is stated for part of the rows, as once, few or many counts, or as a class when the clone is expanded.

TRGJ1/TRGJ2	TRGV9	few	CALWEVPYKKLF	TGTGCCTTGTGGGAGGTGCCATATAAGAAACTCTTT
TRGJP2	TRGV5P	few	CATWGREGVGWFKTF	TGTGCCACCTGGGGCCGAGAGGGAGTTGGTTGGTTCAAGACGTTT
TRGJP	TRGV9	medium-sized	CALWEGQELGKKIKVF	TGTGCCTTGTGGGAAGGACAAGAGTTGGGCAAAAAAATCAAGGTATTT
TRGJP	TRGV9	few	CALWNSQELGKKIKVF	TGTGCCTTGTGGAACTCGCAAGAGTTGGGCAAAAAAATCAAGGTATTT
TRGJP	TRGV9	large	CALWDERELGKKIKVF	TGTGCCTTGTGGGACGAGAGGGAGTTGGGCAAAAAAATCAAGGTATTT
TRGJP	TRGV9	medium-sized	CALWEPTPGELGKKIKVF	TGTGCCTTGTGGGAGCCCACCCCTGGGGAGTTGGGCAAAAAAATCAAGGTATTT
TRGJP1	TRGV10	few	CAAFEATGWFKIF	TGTGCTGCGTTTGAGGCCACTGGTTGGTTCAAGATATTT
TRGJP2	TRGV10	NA	CAAWPSSDWIKTF	TGTGCTGCGTGGCCTAGTAGTGATTGGATCAAGACATTT
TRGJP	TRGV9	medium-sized	CALWEVQAELGKKIKVF	TGTGCCTTGTGGGAGGTGCAGGCAGAGTTGGGCAAAAAAATCAAGGTATTT
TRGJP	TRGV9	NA	CALWEVRGELGKVF	TGTGCCTTGTGGGAGGTGAGGGGAGAGTTGGGCAAGGTGTTC
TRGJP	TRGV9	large	CALWESQELGKKIKVF	TGTGCCTTGTGGGAGAGTCAAGAGTTGGGCAAAAAAATCAAGGTATTT
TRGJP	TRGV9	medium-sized	CALWEVTSGKKIKVF	TGTGCCTTGTGGGAGGTGACGTCGGGCAAAAAAATCAAGGTATTT
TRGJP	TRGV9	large	CALWETQELGKKIKVF	TGTGCCTTGTGGGAGACACAAGAGTTGGGCAAAAAAATCAAGGTATTT
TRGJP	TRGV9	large	CALWEVSQELGKKIKVF	TGTGCCTTGTGGGAGGTGAGCCAAGAGTTGGGCAAAAAAATCAAGGTATTT
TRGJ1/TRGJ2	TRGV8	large	CATWGFYYKKLF	TGTGCCACCTGGGGATTTTATTATAAGAAACTCTTT
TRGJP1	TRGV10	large	CAAWDTGWFKIF	TGTGCTGCGTGGGATACTGGTTGGTTCAAGATATTT
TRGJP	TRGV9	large	CALWEPQELGKKIKVF	TGTGCCTTGTGGGAGCCGCAAGAGTTGGGCAAAAAAATCAAGGTATTT
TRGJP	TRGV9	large	CALWEVRGELGKKIKVF	TGTGCCTTGTGGGAGGTGAGGGGAGAGTTGGGCAAAAAAATCAAGGTATTT
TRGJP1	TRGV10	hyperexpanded	CAAWDTTGWFKIF	TGTGCTGCGTGGGATACCACTGGTTGGTTCAAGATATTT
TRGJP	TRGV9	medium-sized	CALWEVRPELGKKIKVF	TGTGCCTTGTGGGAGGTGCGCCCCGAGTTGGGCAAAAAAATCAAGGTATTT
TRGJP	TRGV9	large	CALWEVYKELGKKIKVF	TGTGCCTTGTGGGAGGTCTATAAAGAGTTGGGCAAAAAAATCAAGGTATTT
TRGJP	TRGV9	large	CALWEERQELGKKIKVF	TGTGCCTTGTGGGAGGAGCGGCAAGAGTTGGGCAAAAAAATCAAGGTATTT
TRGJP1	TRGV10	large	CAAWDYTTGWFKIF	TGTGCTGCGTGGGATTATACCACTGGTTGGTTCAAGATATTT
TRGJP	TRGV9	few	CALWEVLALGKKIKVF	TGTGCCTTGTGGGAGGTGCTGGCCTTGGGCAAAAAAATCAAGGTATTT
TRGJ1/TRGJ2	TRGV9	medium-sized	CALWEVPWIWVYYKKLF	TGTGCCTTGTGGGAGGTGCCGTGGATTTGGGTTTATTATAAGAAACTCTTT
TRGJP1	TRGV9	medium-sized	CALWEDTTGWFKIF	TGTGCCTTGTGGGAGGATACCACTGGTTGGTTCAAGATATTT
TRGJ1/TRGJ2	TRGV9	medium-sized	CALWEVYYYKKLF	TGTGCCTTGTGGGAGGTGTATTATTATAAGAAACTCTTT
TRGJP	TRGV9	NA	CALWAPELGKKIKVF	TGTGCCTTGTGGGCCCCCGAGTTGGGCAAAAAAATCAAGGTATTT
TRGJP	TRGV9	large	CALWEVRRELGKKIKVF	TGTGCCTTGTGGGAGGTGCGGCGAGAGTTGGGCAAAAAAATCAAGGTATTT